This entry lists 26 T cell receptor beta chains sequenced from one sample in a study of blood T cell repertoires in COVID-19. Measured with immunoSEQ multiplex PCR; TCRdb has only the in-frame clones, and not every one. The sample yields around 300,000 clones, about nine tenths seen once. The sequenced sample consisted of peripheral blood. The receptors stem from a young man with active or convalescent COVID-19.

The chain carries TRBV11-2 and TRBJ1-1; 7 bases agree with TRBD1. Germline V CDR1 and CDR2: SGHAT, FQNNGV. V lost 6 bases, J lost 4 bases, and 11 bases stayed unmatched. This CDR3 has 15 amino acids. CDR3 nucleotide sequence: TGTGCCAGCAGTTTGACCGGGACAGCGGGCACTGAAGCTTTCTTT. It specifies CASSLTGTAGTEAFF.

V gene TRBV28 combines with J gene TRBJ1-2; 7 bases are shared with TRBD1. This CDR3 is built from 14 residues. Germline CDR1 and CDR2: MDHEN and SYDVKM. The V and J ends lost 2 bases and 7 bases, in that order; junction bases with no gene match: 7. CDR3 sequence reads: CASSLHRAGGGYTF. In nucleotides, the CDR3 is TGTGCCAGCAGTTTACATAGGGCAGGGGGTGGCTACACCTTC.

The chain recombines TRBV6-5 with TRBJ1-1, with 8 bases lining up with TRBD1. With 4 bases clipped from V and 5 bases from J, the junction kept 6 bases outside the gene matches. Germline-derived CDR1 and CDR2 are MNHEY and SVGAGI. The CDR3 covers 14 residues. For the CDR3, the DNA is TGTGCCAGCAGTTGGGCAGGGGGCGAAACTGAAGCTTTCTTT. Its protein is CASSWAGGETEAFF.

The V call is TRBV11-2, the J call TRBJ2-2, with 10 bases identical to TRBD2. J was trimmed by 4 bases and V by 3 bases; bases with no gene match: 2. Per the germline V gene, CDR1 is SGHAT and CDR2 is FQNNGV. The length of the CDR3 is 15 residues. Written as DNA, the CDR3 is TGTGCCAGCAGCTTTAGCGGGAGGCCCACCGGGGAGCTGTTTTTT. Residues: CASSFSGRPTGELFF.

The rearrangement uses TRBV19 and TRBJ1-3, with D unclear. CDR3 length: 15 amino acids. In germline, CDR1 is LNHDA, CDR2 SQIVND (reference sequence). V lost 3 bases to trimming and J lost 2 bases, with 11 bases between them. The CDR3 here is CASSMTLGAGNTIYF. Written as DNA, the CDR3 is TGTGCCAGTAGTATGACCTTGGGAGCTGGAAACACCATATATTTT.

Points on this clone: The same CDR3 can be traced to other DNA sequences in this sample. The chain joins TRBV5-1 to TRBJ2-7, with D perhaps TRBD1 (5 bases). The CDR3 is made up of 13 amino acids. The V and J ends lost 2 bases and 2 bases respectively, with 8 bases between them. Germline values: CDR1 SGHRS, CDR2 YFSETQ. CDR3 nucleotides: TGCGCCAGCAGCTTCACAGGAACCTACGAGCAGTACTTC. It specifies CASSFTGTYEQYF.

Written as DNA, the CDR3 is TGTGCCAGCAGTCTGAGGAGATGGCCGGCCCCCTACTTC. It specifies CASSLRRWPAPYF. The chain is built from TRBV28 and TRBJ2-5; D ambiguous. The ends were cut back, 5 bases at V and 14 bases at J, with 21 bases in the middle. The V gene's germline CDR1 is MDHEN and CDR2 SYDVKM. CDR3 length: 13 residues.

This sequence joins TRBV3-1 (or the pseudogene TRBV3-2) and TRBJ2-6; possible D gene TRBD2, 8 bases. Trimming left V 2 bases short and J 2 bases short, with 19 bases between. The V gene's germline CDR1 is LGHDT and CDR2 YNNKEL (reference sequence). This CDR3 region has 19 residues. CDR3 nucleotide sequence: TGTGCCAGCAGCCAATACCTCGGGAGGGGGCAACCTGGGGCCAACGTCCTGACTTTC. It translates to CASSQYLGRGQPGANVLTF.

This chain joins TRBV28 and TRBJ1-1; the D is unclear. Germline lookup yields CDR1 MDHEN and CDR2 SYDVKM. This CDR3 is 11 amino acids long. V was clipped by 5 bases and J by 3 bases, with 4 bases between them. The CDR3 region is CASSPDTEAFF. The DNA of the CDR3 is TGTGCCAGCAGTCCCGACACTGAAGCTTTCTTT.

This clone has more than one count but fewer than ten. The V gene is TRBV3-1 (or the pseudogene TRBV3-2), the J gene TRBJ1-6; D ambiguous. The CDR3 contains 16 residues. The V and J ends lost 0 bases and 7 bases respectively, with 13 bases between them. Germline V gene lookup returns CDR1 LGHDT and CDR2 YNNKEL (reference sequence). The CDR3 DNA sequence: TGTGCCAGCAGCCAAGAGTTGGGAGGATGGAATTCACCCCTCCACTTT. This sequence encodes CASSQELGGWNSPLHF.

This sequence joins TRBV7-2 and TRBJ2-2, with a tentative D call TRBD2 (7 bases). CDR1 is SGHTA, CDR2 FQGNSA, per germline. V was cut by 1 base and J by 4 bases, with 13 bases left in between. The CDR3 sequence is 16 residues long. CDR3 sequence (DNA): TGTGCCAGCAGCTTAGGCGTGGGGGGGCCCACCGGGGAGCTGTTTTTT. As protein: CASSLGVGGPTGELFF.

The rearrangement joins TRBV24-1 to TRBJ2-3; TRBD2 aligns across 8 bases. V shed 5 bases, J shed 2 bases, and the junction held 11 bases outside the gene matches. In germline, CDR1 is KGHDR, CDR2 SFDVKD. CDR3 length equals 17 residues. The CDR3 spells CATSGTGLGVNTDTQYF. Written as DNA, the CDR3 is TGTGCCACCAGTGGGACGGGACTAGGGGTTAACACAGATACGCAGTATTTT.

Only a few counts were recorded for this clone. This chain uses TRBV4-1 with TRBJ1-6; the match to TRBD1 covers 10 bases. Germline V gene lookup returns CDR1 MGHRA and CDR2 YSYEKL. Losses at the gene ends were 3 bases for V and 7 bases for J; bases not matched to a gene: 3. The length of the CDR3 is 15 residues. CDR3 in amino acids: CASSHPGQGNSPLHF. CDR3 coding DNA: TGCGCCAGCAGCCACCCGGGACAGGGGAATTCACCCCTCCACTTT.

This chain uses TRBV6-5 with TRBJ2-1, with 11 bases matching TRBD1. The CDR3 contains 15 residues. V dropped 6 bases and J dropped 6; count of bases not matched to a gene: 7. Germline V CDR1 and CDR2: MNHEY, SVGAGI. CDR3 bases: TGTGCCAGCAGCCACGACGGGACAGGGGGCAATGAGCAGTTCTTC. Translation gives CASSHDGTGGNEQFF.

The rearrangement links TRBV3-1 (or the pseudogene TRBV3-2) to TRBJ2-5; 7 bases are a match to TRBD1. Germline V lookup: CDR1 LGHDT, CDR2 YNNKEL (reference sequence). CDR3 size: 14 residues. V trimming: 5 bases; J trimming: 1 base; junction bases outside the gene matches: 4. The CDR3 DNA reads as TGTGCCAGCAGCTACCGACAGGGCCAAGAGACCCAGTACTTC. Amino acids: CASSYRQGQETQYF.

This clone was detected only once. V is TRBV6-6 and J is TRBJ1-5, with D maybe TRBD1 (5 bases). This CDR3 is built from 18 residues. The V end lost 5 bases, the J end lost 3 bases, and 23 bases lay between the germline ends. The germline gives CDR1 MNHNY, CDR2 SVGAGI (reference sequence). The CDR3 reads CASSPRRAGRENNQPQHF. The CDR3 bases are TGTGCCAGCAGTCCACGTCGGGCAGGGAGGGAAAACAATCAGCCCCAGCATTTT.

This clone has a single count. This chain uses TRBV5-1 with TRBJ2-3; TRBD2 matches at 10 bases. The J segment lost 2 bases and the V segment lost 7 bases, leaving 13 bases of the junction unmatched. Looked up from germline, CDR1 is SGHRS and CDR2 is YFSETQ. This CDR3 comprises 17 residues. The CDR3 region has the DNA TGCGCCAGCGACAGACTAGCGGGCGCGAGTTCCACAGATACGCAGTATTTT. It codes for CASDRLAGASSTDTQYF.

This clone was recorded only once. J is TRBJ2-1 and V is TRBV6-5; TRBD2 might be the D (6 bases). The CDR3 totals 14 residues. V lost 7 bases, J lost 4 bases, and 14 bases lay in between. The germline CDR1 and CDR2 sequences are MNHEY and SVGAGI. The CDR3 here is CASIGLEGYNEQFF. The CDR3 DNA sequence: TGTGCCAGCATCGGGTTGGAGGGATACAATGAGCAGTTCTTC.

The V and J genes are TRBV11-2 and TRBJ1-1, with D tentatively TRBD1 (6 bases). CDR3 length: 13 residues. Germline lookup yields CDR1 SGHAT and CDR2 FQNNGV. V lost 5 bases and J 10 bases, leaving 17 bases between the germline ends. The CDR3 DNA reads as TGTGCCAGCAGCACGAGACAGGCCCTGGGAGCTTTCTTT. It translates to CASSTRQALGAFF.

This clone showed up just once. Here the CDR3 reads CASSLSRGNEQYF. The CDR3 DNA reads as TGTGCCAGCAGCCTATCCAGGGGTAACGAGCAGTACTTC. The genes are TRBV5-6 and TRBJ2-7, with a weak D call TRBD1 (6 bases). The CDR3 is 13 residues long. V was clipped by 4 bases and J by 5 bases, with 13 bases between them. Germline values: CDR1 SGHDT, CDR2 YYEEEE. The entire variable domain, with the rest obtained from reference TRBV5-6 and TRBJ2-7, is as follows: DAGVTQSPTHLIKTRGQQVTLRCSPKSGHDTVSWYQQALGQGPQFIFQYYEEEERQRGNFPDRFSGHQFPNYSSELNVNALLLGDSALYLCASSLSRGNEQYFGPGTRLTVT.

The genes are TRBV7-3 and TRBJ2-2; tentative D call: TRBD2 (5 bases). This CDR3 is built from 13 residues. V was clipped by 5 bases and J by 6 bases, with 10 bases between them. In germline, CDR1 is SGHTA, CDR2 FQGTGA. CDR3 residues: CASSPGYPGELFF. CDR3 nucleotide sequence: TGTGCCAGCAGCCCGGGATACCCCGGGGAGCTGTTTTTT.

The chain combines TRBV3-1 (or the pseudogene TRBV3-2) with TRBJ1-2; TRBD1 aligns across 10 bases. With 1 base clipped from V and 0 bases from J, the junction kept 5 bases outside the gene matches. CDR3 size: 17 residues. CDR1 and CDR2 from the germline V gene are LGHDT and YNNKEL (reference sequence). CDR3 DNA sequence: TGTGCCAGCAGCCAAGCCGGACAGGGGGTGGCTAACTATGGCTACACCTTC. Its translation is CASSQAGQGVANYGYTF.

The V gene is TRBV19, the J gene TRBJ1-4; TRBD1 matches 8 bases. Trimming removed 4 bases from V and 12 bases from J; junction bases left unmatched: 19. The CDR3 spans 17 residues. Per the germline V gene, CDR1 is LNHDA and CDR2 is SQIVND (reference sequence). CDR3: CASSTTRTGNRGEELFF. DNA for the CDR3: TGTGCCAGTAGTACAACCCGGACAGGGAATAGAGGGGAGGAACTGTTTTTT.

CDR3: CAISDPLEGGRYGYTF. CDR3 DNA: TGTGCCATCAGTGACCCCTTGGAGGGCGGTCGATATGGCTACACCTTC. The chain joins TRBV10-3 to TRBJ1-2, with no clear D. Germline CDR1 ENHRY, CDR2 SYGVKD. The CDR3 consists of 16 residues. Trimming shortened V by 3 bases and J by 5 bases, and 19 bases separated the two germline ends.

This sequence joins TRBV4-3 and TRBJ1-6, with 12 bases identical to TRBD1. The CDR3 runs 16 residues. Germline CDR1 and CDR2: LGHNA and YSLEER. With 1 base clipped from V and 12 bases from J, the junction kept 7 bases outside the gene matches. In nucleotides, the CDR3 is TGCGCCAGCAGCCAAGCCAAAGGGACAGGGGGCTTACCCCTCCACTTT. It is translated as CASSQAKGTGGLPLHF.

The chain employs TRBV19 and TRBJ2-7, with 8 bases that match TRBD1. From germline, CDR1 is LNHDA and CDR2 SQIVND (reference sequence). This CDR3 spans 17 amino acids. After removal of 4 bases from V and 0 bases from J, the junction contained 11 bases not matched to a gene. Written as DNA, the CDR3 is TGTGCCAGTAGTACCTTCCCGCGGACAGGGTACTCCTACGAGCAGTACTTC. Its protein is CASSTFPRTGYSYEQYF.